The clone carrying this T cell receptor (beta chain) was found a few times. This entry is derived from a study of radiotherapy plus CTLA-4 blockade in lung cancer. CDR3 length equals 15 residues. V lost 4 bases, J lost 7 bases, and 2 bases stayed unmatched. The germline V gene encodes CDR1 SGHTA and CDR2 FQGTGA. Some clones are missing from TCRdb's copy, which holds only in-frame ones; the method was immunoSEQ multiplex PCR. The table records just under 60,000 clones, about 80% of them present only once. The sequence came from a human donor with non-small cell lung cancer who had a partial response to radiotherapy plus ipilimumab. Material: peripheral blood, obtained from a patient treated with radiotherapy plus ipilimumab. This chain uses TRBV7-3 with TRBJ2-1; TRBD2 agrees at 15 bases. The CDR3 here is CASSSGLAGGNEQFF. The CDR3 DNA reads as TGTGCCAGCAGCTCCGGACTAGCGGGGGGGAATGAGCAGTTCTTC.